The rows below give T cell receptor beta chains drawn from one sample of a study of PD-1 blockade in mismatch repair-deficient tumors. Generated by immunoSEQ multiplex PCR, the TCRdb table keeps only in-frame clones and is missing some. The sample has about 68,000 clones; around 80% are singletons. The source was peripheral blood, collected 2 weeks after starting pembrolizumab. These receptors were obtained from an adult with mismatch repair-deficient cancer. Both conserved end residues are part of each CDR3. Fields, in order: D gene, V gene, J gene, CDR3 DNA, CDR3 protein. The D gene is left open where the match is weak.

NA,TRBV18,TRBJ2-1,TGTGCCAGCTCCCAAGGTCTGGACAATGAGCAGTTCTTC,CASSQGLDNEQFF
NA,TRBV7-9,TRBJ2-6,TGTGCCAGCAGCTTAGTTGGTGGCTCTGGGGCCAACGTCCTGACTTTC,CASSLVGGSGANVLTF
TRBD2,TRBV7-2,TRBJ2-7,TGTGCCAGCAGCTCGCCGGGACTAGCGGGAGGCCGGACCTACGAGCAGTACTTC,CASSSPGLAGGRTYEQYF
NA,TRBV7-3,TRBJ2-7,TGTGCCAGCAGCCCCGGGCGGGGAACCTACGAGCAGTACTTC,CASSPGRGTYEQYF
NA,TRBV4-1,TRBJ2-7,TGCGCCAGCAGCCAAGAGGTGGGACTGCATTCCTACGAGCAGTACTTC,CASSQEVGLHSYEQYF
NA,TRBV11-3,TRBJ2-7,TGTGCCAGCAGCTCACCCGTCTCCTACGAGCAGTACTTC,CASSSPVSYEQYF
NA,TRBV6-6,TRBJ2-1,TGTGCCAGCAGTTACGGGGCCGGTTCTCACAATGAGCAGTTCTTC,CASSYGAGSHNEQFF
TRBD2,TRBV5-8,TRBJ2-3,TGTGCCAGCAGCCGTGATACTAGCGGAGGGGTAGATACGCAGTATTTT,CASSRDTSGGVDTQYF
TRBD1,TRBV28,TRBJ2-6,TGTGCCAGCAGCCCAAGCGGGACAGGGGGCTTTGGGGCCAACGTCCTGACTTTC,CASSPSGTGGFGANVLTF
NA,TRBV21-1,TRBJ2-7,TGTGCCAGCAGCAATCCGGGACTAGCGGGTCTTCGTTCATACGAGCAGTACTTC,CASSNPGLAGLRSYEQYF
TRBD1,TRBV7-6,TRBJ2-6,TGTGCCAGCAGCTTAGTCTCGGGGACAGGGGAATCTGGGGCCAACGTCCTGACTTTC,CASSLVSGTGESGANVLTF
NA,TRBV9,TRBJ1-5,TGTGCCAGCAGCGCCGGGACGGTCTCTCAGCCCCAGCATTTT,CASSAGTVSQPQHF